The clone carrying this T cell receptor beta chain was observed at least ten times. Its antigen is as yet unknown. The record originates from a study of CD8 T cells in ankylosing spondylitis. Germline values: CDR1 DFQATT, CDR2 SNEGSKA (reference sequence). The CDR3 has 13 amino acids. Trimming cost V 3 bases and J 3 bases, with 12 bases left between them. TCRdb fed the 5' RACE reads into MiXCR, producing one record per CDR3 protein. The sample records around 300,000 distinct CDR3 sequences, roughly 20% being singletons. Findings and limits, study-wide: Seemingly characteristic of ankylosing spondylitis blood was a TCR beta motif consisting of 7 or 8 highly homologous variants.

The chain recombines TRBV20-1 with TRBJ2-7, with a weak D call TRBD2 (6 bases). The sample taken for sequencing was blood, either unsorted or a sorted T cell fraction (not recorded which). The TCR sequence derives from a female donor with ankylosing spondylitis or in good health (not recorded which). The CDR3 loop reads CSARSGVNYEQYF. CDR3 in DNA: TGCAGTGCTAGGTCGGGGGTCAACTACGAGCAGTACTTC.